This TCR beta chain was captured by sequencing in a study of blood T cell repertoires in COVID-19. Study-level information: COVID-19 samples from acute and convalescent phases originated in the United States, Italy and Spain. The analysed material was cDNA or gDNA that came from T cells, B-cell-depleted T cells, or PBMCs.

Germline CDR1 and CDR2: LGHDT and YNNKEL (reference sequence). V was pared by 5 bases and J by 4 bases, with 11 bases between. The CDR3 spans 13 residues. Under the authors' procedure: Reference gene primer amplification yielded estimated nucleated cell counts. TCRdb's copy holds only in-frame clones and misses some; the assay was immunoSEQ multiplex PCR. The V and J calls and clone size were taken over from that table, and D and trimming were inferred from the DNA. The data hold 1,500 to 2,500 clones, with approximately 69% observed a single time. The clonotype was recovered from a man between 65 and 85 years old with active COVID-19. V and J are TRBV3-1 (or the pseudogene TRBV3-2) and TRBJ1-2; TRBD1 might be the D (6 bases). Sequencing was done on a sample of peripheral blood. The CDR3 coding sequence is TGTGCCAGCAGCGGAACAGGGACCTATGGCTACACCTTC. This encodes CASSGTGTYGYTF.